This paragraph reports one T cell receptor beta chain. Its target is unknown. The entry originates in a study of T-cell memory formation after mild COVID-19. Germline loops: CDR1 SGHRS, CDR2 YFSETQ. Trimming left V 1 base short and J 3 bases short, with 7 bases between. The CDR3 totals 13 residues. Study-wide results and caveats: The main location of contracting CD4+ clones was CM and EM, and that of contracting CD8+ clones was EMRA. A subset of responding clones appeared in pre-infection memory, suggesting cross-reactive memory joined.

TCR alpha and TCR beta cDNA libraries with sample barcodes and UMIs came from 5'RACE using constant-segment primers. TCRdb passed the 5' RACE reads through MiXCR, listing each CDR3 protein once. The table includes some 210,000 distinct CDR3 sequences, approximately 10% detected once. The chain carries TRBV5-1 and TRBJ2-5; no clear D. The sequencing input was PBMCs or a T cell subset sorted from them (not recorded which). The source is a man aged 18 to 30 who had mild COVID-19 (a few samples of this study predate the infection). Cell type and time point are not known. This chain's CDR3 is CASSLSVEETQYF. DNA of the CDR3: TGCGCCAGCAGCTTGTCGGTGGAAGAGACCCAGTACTTC.